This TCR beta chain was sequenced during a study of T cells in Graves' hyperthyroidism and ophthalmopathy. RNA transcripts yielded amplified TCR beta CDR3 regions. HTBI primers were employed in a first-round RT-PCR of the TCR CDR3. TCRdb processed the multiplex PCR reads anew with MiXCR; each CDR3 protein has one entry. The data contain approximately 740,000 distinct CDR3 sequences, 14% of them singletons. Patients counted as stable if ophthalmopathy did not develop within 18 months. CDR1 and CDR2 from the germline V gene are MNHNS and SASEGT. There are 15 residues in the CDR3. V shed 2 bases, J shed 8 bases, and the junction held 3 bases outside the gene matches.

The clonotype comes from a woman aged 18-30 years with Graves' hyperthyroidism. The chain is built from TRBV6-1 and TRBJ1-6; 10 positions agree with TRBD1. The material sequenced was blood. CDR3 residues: CASSEYDRGHSPLHF. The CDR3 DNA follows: TGTGCCAGCAGTGAATATGACAGGGGGCATTCACCCCTCCACTTT.